The next 10 T cell receptor beta chains were all read from a single sample in a study of CD8 T cells in Susac syndrome. When the RNA was reverse transcribed, random hexamers were used with an input of about 0.5 to 1 ug. Each CDR3 protein is one row after TCRdb ran MiXCR on the immunoSEQ multiplex PCR reads. Of about 210,000 distinct CDR3 sequences listed, approximately 95% are singletons. Sequenced material: CD4+ T cells from PBMCs. Every receptor here comes from a human donor with multiple sclerosis.

This chain uses TRBV20-1 with TRBJ2-3, with 8 bases aligning to TRBD2. With V trimmed by 5 bases and J by 2 bases, 6 bases remained unmatched. CDR1 and CDR2 (germline): DFQATT, SNEGSKA (reference sequence). CDR3 length: 14 residues. DNA for the CDR3: TGCAGTGCTTCACTAGCGGTCATCACAGATACGCAGTATTTT. This codes for CSASLAVITDTQYF.

The chain uses TRBV29-1 and TRBJ1-1; the D is unclear. With 4 bases removed from V and 3 bases from J, the gap between germline ends came to 6 bases. This CDR3 region has 11 residues. The germline V gene encodes CDR1 SQVTM and CDR2 ANQGSEA. The DNA of the CDR3 is TGCAGCGTTGGCAGCTACACTGAAGCTTTCTTT. Protein product: CSVGSYTEAFF.

The chain employs TRBV5-4 and TRBJ2-1; TRBD2 might be the D (6 bases). The CDR3 extends over 15 amino acids. Germline values: CDR1 SGHNT, CDR2 YYREEE (reference sequence). The V end lost 0 bases, the J end lost 9 bases, and 16 bases lay between the germline ends. Here the CDR3 reads CASSLELAGVGEQFF. CDR3 bases: TGTGCCAGCAGCTTGGAACTAGCCGGGGTGGGTGAGCAGTTCTTC.

The chain uses TRBV9 and TRBJ1-2, with D uncertain. V was trimmed by 4 bases and J by 2 bases, leaving 12 bases between them. Germline-derived CDR1 and CDR2 are SGDLS and YYNGEE. This CDR3 region has 14 residues. DNA of the CDR3: TGTGCCAGCAGCAAGCTACAGCTAAACTATGGCTACACCTTC. Protein: CASSKLQLNYGYTF.

This rearrangement joins TRBV3-1 to TRBJ2-5; 9 nucleotides match TRBD1. Per the germline V gene, CDR1 is LGHDT and CDR2 is YNNKEL (reference sequence). The CDR3 has 15 amino acids. After removal of 1 base from V and 0 bases from J, the junction contained 0 bases not matched to a gene. The CDR3 DNA reads TGTGCCAGCAGCCAAGGGGACAGGGACCAAGAGACCCAGTACTTC. This translates into CASSQGDRDQETQYF.

The V and J genes are TRBV21-1 and TRBJ2-5; the table gives TRBD1 as D, unverified against the DNA. TRBV21-1 corresponds to a pseudogene. CDR3 length: 11 amino acids. CDR3 in DNA: TGTGCCAGCAGCCAGGGGGGGAAGGGGTACTTC. As protein: CASSQGGKGYF.

This chain links TRBV29-1 with TRBJ2-1; D could derive from TRBD1 or TRBD2 (5 bases each). Between the trimmed V and J ends, which lost 3 bases and 4 bases, there was a span of 10 bases. Germline values: CDR1 SQVTM, CDR2 ANQGSEA. The CDR3 runs 13 residues. As DNA, the CDR3 is TGCAGCGTTGAGAGGGGTGGGTACAATGAGCAGTTCTTC. This codes for CSVERGGYNEQFF.

This clonotype was recorded only once. This chain connects TRBV5-1 to TRBJ1-6; 7 bases are shared with TRBD1. V lost 4 bases, J lost 8 bases, and 9 bases stayed unmatched. Germline V gives CDR1 SGHRS, CDR2 YFSETQ. This CDR3 is 15 amino acids long. The DNA for the CDR3 is TGCGCCAGCAGCCCCACAGGGGCCTCCTATTCACCCCTCCACTTT. This codes for CASSPTGASYSPLHF. The variable domain in full, completed from reference TRBV5-1 and TRBJ1-6, reads KAGVTQTPRYLIKTRGQQVTLSCSPISGHRSVSWYQQTPGQGLQFLFEYFSETQRNKGNFPGRFSGRQFSNSRSEMNVSTLELGDSALYLCASSPTGASYSPLHFGNGTRLTVT.

The chain links TRBV5-1 to TRBJ2-4; 7 nucleotides align to TRBD1. There are 14 residues in the CDR3. With 4 bases clipped from V and 7 bases from J, the junction kept 8 bases outside the gene matches. Germline V gene lookup returns CDR1 SGHRS and CDR2 YFSETQ. The DNA of the CDR3 is TGCGCCAGCAGCCACGGGACAGTCAGTAACATTCAGTACTTC. This gives the protein CASSHGTVSNIQYF. Full variable domain (rest looked up from reference TRBV5-1 and TRBJ2-4): KAGVTQTPRYLIKTRGQQVTLSCSPISGHRSVSWYQQTPGQGLQFLFEYFSETQRNKGNFPGRFSGRQFSNSRSEMNVSTLELGDSALYLCASSHGTVSNIQYFGAGTRLSVL.

This clonotype was recorded only once. This chain joins TRBV20-1 and TRBJ2-1, with TRBD2 matching 11 bases. CDR1 DFQATT and CDR2 SNEGSKA come from the germline V gene (reference sequence). The junction had 13 bases not matched to a gene; V was cut back by 2 bases and J by 7 bases. The CDR3 runs 17 residues. CDR3 residues: CSARKFSSGRQLNEQFF. CDR3 DNA sequence: TGCAGTGCTAGAAAATTTTCTAGCGGGAGGCAATTGAATGAGCAGTTCTTC.